Below, 9 T cell receptor beta chains from the same sample are listed, as sequenced in a study of blood T cells in healthy people across ages. A second PCR of roughly 7 to 11 cycles used a sample-barcoded 5' primer and a J-beta primer mix. TCRdb reprocessed the 5' RACE reads with MiXCR, giving one entry per CDR3 protein. The sample shows 1.5 million to 2 million distinct CDR3 sequences, about 50% of them seen only once. The sequenced material came from blood. All receptors derive from a woman in her 40s in good health.

V and J are TRBV7-2 and TRBJ2-1; D perhaps matches TRBD1 (8 bases). The CDR3 is 16 residues long. V lost 5 bases to trimming and J lost 3 bases, with 17 bases between them. The germline gives CDR1 SGHTA, CDR2 FQGNSA. CDR3 nucleotide sequence: TGTGCCAGCAGCCCGAGGGGGGGACAGGTCTACAATGAGCAGTTCTTC. Translating gives CASSPRGGQVYNEQFF. Filled out from reference TRBV7-2 and TRBJ2-1, the complete variable domain reads GAGVSQSPSNKVTEKGKDVELRCDPISGHTALYWYRQSLGQGLEFLIYFQGNSAPDKSGLPSDRFSAERTGGSVSTLTIQRTQQEDSAVYLCASSPRGGQVYNEQFFGPGTRLTVL.

The rearrangement links TRBV7-9 to TRBJ2-3, with 13 positions matching TRBD2. Germline V lookup: CDR1 SEHNR, CDR2 FQNEAQ (reference sequence). CDR3 length: 17 amino acids. With 3 bases clipped from V and 3 bases from J, the junction kept 6 bases outside the gene matches. CDR3 sequence reads: CASSFALAGGHTDTQYF. The CDR3 DNA reads as TGTGCCAGCAGCTTCGCACTAGCGGGGGGGCATACAGATACGCAGTATTTT.

This chain uses TRBV28 with TRBJ1-2, with TRBD1 matching over 9 bases. This CDR3 has 15 amino acids. J was trimmed by 3 bases and V by 9 bases; bases with no gene match: 11. Germline CDR1 reads MDHEN; CDR2 reads SYDVKM. CDR3 DNA sequence: TGTGCCAGTTCCGGGACAGGGCTTGTGTACTATGGCTACACCTTC. Protein product: CASSGTGLVYYGYTF.

This clonotype has more than one count but fewer than ten. The chain links TRBV20-1 to TRBJ2-7; D assignment may be TRBD1 or TRBD2 (5 bases each). Trimming removed 0 bases at V and 1 base at J, with 13 bases between. The CDR3 length is 15 residues. Germline CDR1 is DFQATT and CDR2 is SNEGSKA (reference sequence). CDR3 in DNA: TGCAGTGCTAGAGATTCGGGACGCCCTTCCTACGAGCAGTACTTC. It yields the protein CSARDSGRPSYEQYF.

This rearrangement joins TRBV18 to TRBJ2-6; 7 nucleotides agree with TRBD1. The germline CDR1 and CDR2 sequences are KGHSH and LQKENI. The J segment lost 0 bases and the V segment lost 4 bases, leaving 9 bases of the junction unmatched. The CDR3 is 18 amino acids. DNA for the CDR3: TGTGCCAGCTCACATGGACAGGTTGAACGCTCTGGGGCCAACGTCCTGACTTTC. It encodes CASSHGQVERSGANVLTF.

The rearrangement links TRBV27 to TRBJ1-2; D might be TRBD1 (5 bases). This CDR3 spans 13 amino acids. Germline CDR1 is MNHEY and CDR2 is SMNVEV (reference sequence). Trimming stripped 8 bases from V and 5 bases from J, with 15 bases between. As DNA, the CDR3 is TGTGCCAGCGGTACGTTGGGACTGTATGGCTACACCTTC. Its translation: CASGTLGLYGYTF.

The chain couples TRBV4-1 to TRBJ1-4; D may be TRBD1 (5 bases). V lost 5 bases to trimming and J lost 2 bases, with 18 bases between them. The germline V gene encodes CDR1 MGHRA and CDR2 YSYEKL. The CDR3 totals 17 residues. The CDR3 reads CASSSTKLGLTNEKLFF. DNA for the CDR3: TGCGCCAGCAGCTCAACGAAGTTGGGGCTGACTAATGAAAAACTGTTTTTT.

This clonotype was picked up a small number of times. The chain recombines TRBV12-3 or TRBV12-4 with TRBJ2-5, with no clear D. The CDR3 is 14 residues long. Trimming took 2 bases from V and 2 from J, leaving 9 bases between them. The CDR3: CASSLRSKQETQYF. The CDR3 bases are TGTGCCAGCAGTTTACGGTCTAAACAAGAGACCCAGTACTTC.

This clonotype turned up a few times. CDR3 amino acids: CASSLGPIKGETQYF. For the CDR3, the DNA is TGTGCCAGCAGCCTGGGACCCATAAAGGGGGAGACCCAGTACTTC. The V and J genes are TRBV7-2 and TRBJ2-5, with D perhaps being TRBD1 or TRBD2 (5 bases each). Deletions cut 5 bases from V and 5 bases from J, with 18 bases between. CDR1 is SGHTA, CDR2 FQGNSA, per germline. The CDR3 is made up of 15 amino acids.